These 27 T cell receptor beta chains share one sample of origin, sequenced in a study of blood T cell repertoires in COVID-19. Repertoires were generated with immunoSEQ multiplex PCR, while TCRdb's copy carries only in-frame clones and drops some. The sample consists of roughly 80,000 clones, 82% of them appearing once. The source material was peripheral blood. The receptors originated from a human donor in a cohort sampled during active COVID-19.

This clone appeared a few times. The chain carries TRBV27 and TRBJ1-5; D may be TRBD1 (6 bases). This CDR3 spans 16 amino acids. The V and J ends lost 2 bases and 3 bases respectively, with 14 bases between them. Germline V CDR1 and CDR2: MNHEY, SMNVEV (reference sequence). CDR3 in amino acids: CASSLLGGHDNQPQHF. Here the CDR3 DNA reads TGTGCCAGCAGTTTACTAGGGGGACATGACAATCAGCCCCAGCATTTT.

The chain combines TRBV7-3 with TRBJ2-3; 7 bases line up with TRBD2. Germline V gene data show CDR1 as SGHTA and CDR2 as FQGTGA. J gave up 2 bases and V 3 bases, and 2 bases lay outside the gene matches. The CDR3 totals 14 residues. This chain's CDR3 is CASSFGLVTDTQYF. Written as DNA, the CDR3 is TGTGCCAGCAGCTTCGGACTAGTCACAGATACGCAGTATTTT.

The CDR3 DNA reads as TGTGCCAGCAGTTGGGGGACAGGGGGCGAGCAGTACTTC. It translates to CASSWGTGGEQYF. The chain uses TRBV6-5 and TRBJ2-7, with TRBD1 matching over 11 bases. Losses at the gene ends were 4 bases for V and 6 bases for J; bases not matched to a gene: 2. Germline lookup yields CDR1 MNHEY and CDR2 SVGAGI. This CDR3 is built from 13 residues.

V is TRBV5-1 and J is TRBJ2-2; a possible D gene is TRBD2 (5 bases). Germline V gene lookup returns CDR1 SGHRS and CDR2 YFSETQ. Trimming took 2 bases from V and 1 from J, leaving 12 bases between them. The CDR3 is made up of 16 amino acids. The CDR3 loop is CASSLDYWRNTGELFF. DNA of the CDR3: TGCGCCAGCAGCTTAGACTATTGGAGGAACACCGGGGAGCTGTTTTTT.

The chain recombines TRBV2 with TRBJ1-4; TRBD1 matches at 7 bases. CDR1 SNHLY and CDR2 FYNNEI come from the germline V gene. The V segment lost 2 bases and the J segment 4 bases; nucleotides outside the gene matches: 10. The CDR3 covers 17 residues. The chain's CDR3 is CASSENLGGLFNEKLFF. For the CDR3, the DNA is TGTGCCAGCAGTGAAAATCTAGGGGGCCTTTTTAATGAAAAACTGTTTTTT.

CDR3 nucleotide sequence: TGCGCCAGCAGCCAAGGTAGCGGGGGTTTCCTCTACAATGAGCAGTTCTTC. It yields the protein CASSQGSGGFLYNEQFF. V is TRBV4-1 and J is TRBJ2-1, with TRBD2 matching over 9 bases. The germline V gene encodes CDR1 MGHRA and CDR2 YSYEKL. This CDR3 is 17 amino acids long. V lost 1 base to trimming and J lost 3 bases; unmatched junction nucleotides: 7.

This chain joins TRBV10-2 and TRBJ2-7, with D possibly being TRBD2 (6 bases). Trimming removed 4 bases at V and 5 bases at J, with 9 bases between. The CDR3 covers 12 residues. The V gene's germline CDR1 is WSHSY and CDR2 SAAADI. The CDR3 sequence is CASSVGGDEQYF. CDR3 DNA sequence: TGCGCCAGCAGTGTTGGAGGGGACGAGCAGTACTTC.

The chain carries TRBV5-4 and TRBJ2-1, with 8 bases that match TRBD1. The CDR3 runs to 15 residues. Germline lookup yields CDR1 SGHNT and CDR2 YYREEE (reference sequence). Trimming cost V 3 bases and J 6 bases; bases outside gene matches: 8. CDR3 in amino acids: CASSSGQGRTNEQFF. Here the CDR3 DNA reads TGTGCCAGCAGCTCCGGACAGGGCCGAACCAATGAGCAGTTCTTC.

This chain connects TRBV27 to TRBJ1-3; D possibly corresponds to TRBD1 (6 bases). V lost 6 bases, J lost 0 bases, and 9 bases lay in between. Germline loops: CDR1 MNHEY, CDR2 SMNVEV (reference sequence). CDR3 length: 14 amino acids. The CDR3: CASRGHLSGNTIYF. CDR3 in DNA: TGTGCCAGCAGGGGACACCTCTCTGGAAACACCATATATTTT.

The chain combines TRBV5-1 with TRBJ2-1; 9 bases are shared with TRBD1. CDR1 and CDR2 (germline): SGHRS, YFSETQ. The junction had 6 bases not matched to a gene; V was cut back by 1 base and J by 7 bases. This CDR3 has 15 amino acids. The CDR3 here is CASSLTGGPANEQFF. The CDR3 region has the DNA TGCGCCAGCAGCTTGACAGGGGGCCCCGCTAATGAGCAGTTCTTC. The variable domain in full, completed from reference TRBV5-1 and TRBJ2-1, reads KAGVTQTPRYLIKTRGQQVTLSCSPISGHRSVSWYQQTPGQGLQFLFEYFSETQRNKGNFPGRFSGRQFSNSRSEMNVSTLELGDSALYLCASSLTGGPANEQFFGPGTRLTVL.

The rearrangement joins TRBV10-3 to TRBJ1-2; 10 bases fit TRBD1. CDR1 and CDR2 from the germline V gene are ENHRY and SYGVKD. Losses at the gene ends were 8 bases for V and 5 bases for J; bases not matched to a gene: 5. CDR3 length: 13 residues. Here the CDR3 DNA reads TGTGCCATCGGGACGGACAGGGGGTATGGCTACACCTTC. Translated: CAIGTDRGYGYTF.

J is TRBJ2-7 and V is TRBV15, with 14 positions matching TRBD2. V shed 5 bases, J shed 6 bases, and the junction held 6 bases outside the gene matches. The CDR3 is made up of 15 amino acids. CDR1 and CDR2 from the germline V gene are LNHNV and YYDKDF (reference sequence). The CDR3 DNA sequence: TGTGCCACCAGCGACCCGGGACTAGCGGGGGTCGAGCAGTACTTC. Translated: CATSDPGLAGVEQYF.

V is TRBV10-1 and J is TRBJ2-1; 7 nucleotides align to TRBD2. Germline CDR1 WNHNN, CDR2 SYGVQD (reference sequence). After removal of 0 bases from V and 4 bases from J, the junction contained 0 bases not matched to a gene. The CDR3 runs 14 residues. The CDR3 reads CASSESGGYNEQFF. CDR3 sequence (DNA): TGCGCCAGCAGTGAGTCGGGGGGGTACAATGAGCAGTTCTTC.

The chain has TRBV3-1 (or the pseudogene TRBV3-2) and TRBJ1-2; D uncertain. In germline, CDR1 is LGHDT, CDR2 YNNKEL (reference sequence). The CDR3 is made up of 14 amino acids. Trimming took 0 bases from V and 4 from J, leaving 9 bases between them. The CDR3 nucleotides read TGTGCCAGCAGCCAAGACGGGGTGTCCTATGGCTACACCTTC. Translating it yields CASSQDGVSYGYTF.

This chain joins TRBV6-5 and TRBJ1-2, with 8 bases that match TRBD1. The CDR3 extends over 13 amino acids. Germline V lookup: CDR1 MNHEY, CDR2 SVGAGI. With 7 bases clipped from V and 3 bases from J, the junction kept 4 bases outside the gene matches. The CDR3 DNA follows: TGTGCCAGCATTCTGACAGGGGACTATGGCTACACCTTC. Residues: CASILTGDYGYTF.

The rearrangement uses TRBV7-8 and TRBJ1-5; TRBD1 might be the D (6 bases). Germline loops: CDR1 SGHVS, CDR2 FQNEAQ. This CDR3 has 17 residues. V lost 4 bases and J 2 bases, leaving 18 bases between the germline ends. Here the CDR3 reads CASSSFPRGRGNQPQHF. CDR3 DNA sequence: TGTGCCAGCAGCTCCTTCCCCAGGGGCCGTGGCAATCAGCCCCAGCATTTT.

The rearrangement joins TRBV6-5 to TRBJ2-3; 8 bases align to TRBD2. The germline V gene has CDR1 MNHEY and CDR2 SVGAGI. The CDR3 length is 14 residues. Losses at the gene ends were 10 bases for V and 6 bases for J; bases not matched to a gene: 12. The CDR3 DNA reads TGTGCCACGAACCCGGGGGGGGCAGCTGATACGCAGTATTTT. This codes for CATNPGGAADTQYF.

Only one count was recorded for this clone. V gene TRBV12-3 or TRBV12-4 combines with J gene TRBJ1-2; the D is unclear. The CDR3 extends over 13 amino acids. V lost 6 bases and J 4 bases, leaving 12 bases between the germline ends. The CDR3 nucleotides are TGTGCCAGCAGCCCCGGGTTCTTCTATGGCTACACCTTC. This encodes CASSPGFFYGYTF.

The chain joins TRBV2 to TRBJ2-4; D remains unclear. The V end lost 5 bases, the J end lost 11 bases, and 7 bases lay between the germline ends. This CDR3 has 10 amino acids. Germline loops: CDR1 SNHLY, CDR2 FYNNEI. The chain's CDR3 is CASSQIVQYF. The CDR3, as DNA: TGTGCCAGCAGTCAGATTGTTCAGTACTTC.

The rearrangement links TRBV27 to TRBJ1-6; D is uncertain. This CDR3 region has 12 residues. Trimming pared 6 bases from V and 14 bases from J, leaving 14 bases between. CDR1 and CDR2 from the germline V gene are MNHEY and SMNVEV (reference sequence). The DNA for the CDR3 is TGTGCCAGCAGCGGGCCTGGGGAGGCCCTCCACTTT. This translates into CASSGPGEALHF.

This chain connects TRBV10-3 to TRBJ2-3; 7 nucleotides match TRBD2. The CDR3 length is 16 residues. CDR1 and CDR2 from the germline V gene are ENHRY and SYGVKD. The V segment lost 2 bases and the J segment 2 bases; nucleotides outside the gene matches: 7. The CDR3 sequence is CAISEDRGVYTDTQYF. CDR3 DNA sequence: TGTGCCATCAGTGAGGATCGGGGGGTCTACACAGATACGCAGTATTTT.

The chain couples TRBV5-1 to TRBJ2-2; possibly TRBD1 for D (5 bases). The V end lost 4 bases, the J end lost 4 bases, and 14 bases lay between the germline ends. The CDR3 covers 15 residues. Per the germline V gene, CDR1 is SGHRS and CDR2 is YFSETQ. The CDR3 DNA reads TGCGCCAGCAGCGCCAGGGTTTCGGGCACCGGGGAGCTGTTTTTT. It translates to CASSARVSGTGELFF.

This clone has just one count. This chain connects TRBV3-1 (or the pseudogene TRBV3-2) to TRBJ1-4; no definite D call. Trimming removed 5 bases at V and 2 bases at J, with 9 bases between. CDR1 LGHDT and CDR2 YNNKEL come from the germline V gene (reference sequence). The CDR3 contains 14 residues. The CDR3 loop is CASSLRSTNEKLFF. The CDR3 DNA sequence: TGTGCCAGCAGCTTGCGGTCCACTAATGAAAAACTGTTTTTT.

V and J are TRBV20-1 and TRBJ2-7; D call uncertain. CDR1 is DFQATT and CDR2 is SNEGSKA in the germline V gene (reference sequence). V was shortened by 6 bases and J by 3 bases, with 9 bases between the two germline ends. The CDR3 loop spans 11 amino acids. The CDR3 is CSAYDNYEQYF. As DNA, the CDR3 is TGCAGTGCCTACGACAACTACGAGCAGTACTTC.

This rearrangement joins TRBV7-3 to TRBJ2-3; 9 nucleotides line up with TRBD2. This CDR3 has 14 residues. In germline, CDR1 is SGHTA, CDR2 FQGTGA. Unmatched junction bases numbered 7, after V lost 6 bases and J lost 6 bases. CDR3 region: CASRQAGGSDTQYF. CDR3 nucleotides: TGTGCCAGCAGACAAGCGGGGGGTTCCGATACGCAGTATTTT.

In its sample, this clone was seen a few times. The CDR3 DNA follows: TGTGCCAGCAGCCTGGACAGGGACGGGGAGCTGTTTTTT. Translated, it gives CASSLDRDGELFF. V gene TRBV5-4 combines with J gene TRBJ2-2; 8 bases map to TRBD1. Per the germline V gene, CDR1 is SGHNT and CDR2 is YYREEE (reference sequence). The CDR3 is made up of 13 amino acids. Trimming at V came to 4 bases and at J to 7 bases, leaving 3 bases not matched to a gene.

This chain uses TRBV15 with TRBJ2-7, with D perhaps TRBD1 (5 bases). Germline loops: CDR1 LNHNV, CDR2 YYDKDF (reference sequence). The V and J ends lost 1 base and 5 bases respectively, with 15 bases between them. The CDR3 consists of 15 residues. The DNA for the CDR3 is TGTGCCACCAGCAGAGTATTCGACAGTGTCCACGAGCAGTACTTC. Translation gives CATSRVFDSVHEQYF.